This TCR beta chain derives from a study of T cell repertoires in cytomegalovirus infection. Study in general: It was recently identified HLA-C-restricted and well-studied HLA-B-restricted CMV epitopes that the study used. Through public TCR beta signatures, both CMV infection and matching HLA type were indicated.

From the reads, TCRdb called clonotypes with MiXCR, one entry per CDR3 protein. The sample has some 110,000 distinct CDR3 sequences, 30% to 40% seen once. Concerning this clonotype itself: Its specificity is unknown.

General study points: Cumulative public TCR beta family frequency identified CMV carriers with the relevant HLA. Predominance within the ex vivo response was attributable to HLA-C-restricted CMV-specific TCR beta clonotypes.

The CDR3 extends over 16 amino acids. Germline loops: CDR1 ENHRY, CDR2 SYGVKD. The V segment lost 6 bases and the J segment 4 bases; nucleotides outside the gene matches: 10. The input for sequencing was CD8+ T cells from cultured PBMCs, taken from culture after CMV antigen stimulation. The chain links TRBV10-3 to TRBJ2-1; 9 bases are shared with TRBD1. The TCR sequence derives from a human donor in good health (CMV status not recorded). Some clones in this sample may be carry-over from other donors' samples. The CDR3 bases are TGTGCCATCAGGGAGGACAGGGGACCCTATTACAATGAGCAGTTCTTC. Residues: CAIREDRGPYYNEQFF.